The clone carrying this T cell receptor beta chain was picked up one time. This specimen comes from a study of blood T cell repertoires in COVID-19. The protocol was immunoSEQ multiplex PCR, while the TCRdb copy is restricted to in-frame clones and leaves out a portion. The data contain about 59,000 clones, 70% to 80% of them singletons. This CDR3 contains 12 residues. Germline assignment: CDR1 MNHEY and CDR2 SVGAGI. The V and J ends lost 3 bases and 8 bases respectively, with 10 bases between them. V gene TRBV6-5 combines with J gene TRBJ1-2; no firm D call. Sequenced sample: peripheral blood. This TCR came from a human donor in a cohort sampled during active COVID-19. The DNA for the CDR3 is TGTGCCAGCAGTTATCGGGTTGGAGGCTACACCTTC. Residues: CASSYRVGGYTF.